A single T cell receptor beta chain is shown here with its context. What it binds is not known. The CDR3 consists of 14 residues. Germline CDR1 SGHTA, CDR2 FQGNSA. The V end lost 6 bases, the J end lost 3 bases, and 12 bases lay between the germline ends. TCRdb's copy holds only in-frame clones and misses some; the assay was immunoSEQ multiplex PCR. The sample holds 4,500 to 5,500 clones; around two thirds are singletons and the top ten take about two fifths. This record belongs to a study of CD8 T cell repertoires and HIV-1 epitope variants. In the study overall: Controls were a CMV, EBV and flu peptide pool, Ebola AY9 negative control, and no-peptide well. Tested: three Gag epitope families, Nef HW9 and YT9.

This TCR was sampled from a male donor with HIV. J is TRBJ2-1 and V is TRBV7-2; D unclear. The sequencing sample was made of cultured CD8+ T cells derived from PBMCs. DNA of the CDR3: TGTGCCAGCAGACCCTCGGTAGGCTACAATGAGCAGTTCTTC. This translates into CASRPSVGYNEQFF.